These 17 T cell receptor beta chains originate from one sample sequenced in a study of blood T cell repertoires in COVID-19. Repertoires were generated with immunoSEQ multiplex PCR, while TCRdb's copy carries only in-frame clones and drops some. This sample carries around 250,000 clones, 85% of them seen once, and the ten largest clones take approximately 9.6%. Sequenced: PBMCs or T cells enriched from blood (not recorded which). The receptors were sampled from a woman in her forties or fifties with acute COVID-19.

V usage is TRBV29-1 and J usage is TRBJ1-2; TRBD1 is a possible D gene (6 bases). The CDR3 is 13 residues long. Per the germline V gene, CDR1 is SQVTM and CDR2 is ANQGSEA. V was clipped by 5 bases and J by 2 bases, with 12 bases between them. CDR3 residues: CSVQGSTNYGYTF. CDR3 nucleotide sequence: TGCAGCGTTCAGGGGTCTACCAACTATGGCTACACCTTC.

This clone has only one observation. The V call is TRBV7-8, the J call TRBJ1-3, with a weak D call TRBD1 (5 bases). V was cut by 0 bases and J by 2 bases, with 14 bases left in between. Germline assignment: CDR1 SGHVS and CDR2 FQNEAQ. The CDR3 spans 17 residues. CDR3 in amino acids: CASSLAGSGTTGNTIYF. The CDR3 DNA sequence: TGTGCCAGCAGCTTAGCCGGATCAGGGACTACTGGAAACACCATATATTTT.

This sequence joins TRBV30 and TRBJ2-1, with TRBD2 identical over 7 bases. The V segment lost 5 bases and the J segment 0 bases; nucleotides outside the gene matches: 7. Per the germline V gene, CDR1 is GTSNPN and CDR2 is SVGIG (reference sequence). The CDR3 consists of 15 residues. The CDR3 DNA reads as TGTGCCTGGTACCGGGGGGACGGCTCCTACAATGAGCAGTTCTTC. Residues: CAWYRGDGSYNEQFF.

The V call is TRBV11-2, the J call TRBJ2-5; 7 bases are a match to TRBD2. The CDR3 is 14 residues long. Germline V gives CDR1 SGHAT, CDR2 FQNNGV. V was pared by 1 base and J by 5 bases, with 4 bases of the junction left unmatched. The CDR3 reads CASSLGSGLETQYF. The CDR3 DNA reads TGTGCCAGCAGCTTAGGTAGCGGGTTGGAGACCCAGTACTTC. Complete variable domain (other parts from reference TRBV11-2 and TRBJ2-5): EAGVAQSPRYKIIEKRQSVAFWCNPISGHATLYWYQQILGQGPKLLIQFQNNGVVDDSQLPKDRFSAERLKGVDSTLKIQPAKLEDSAVYLCASSLGSGLETQYFGPGTRLLVL.

This chain links TRBV6-5 with TRBJ1-2, with D possibly being TRBD1 (6 bases). Trimming removed 6 bases at V and 7 bases at J, with 15 bases between. The V gene's germline CDR1 is MNHEY and CDR2 SVGAGI. The CDR3 has 13 residues. DNA of the CDR3: TGTGCCAGCAGAACAGACAGGAGGAGTGGCTACACCTTC. Translating gives CASRTDRRSGYTF.

This chain joins TRBV27 and TRBJ2-7, with TRBD1 matching 7 bases. V dropped 5 bases and J dropped 2; count of bases not matched to a gene: 15. Germline V gives CDR1 MNHEY, CDR2 SMNVEV (reference sequence). The CDR3 runs to 17 residues. The CDR3, as DNA: TGTGCCAGCAGTCCTAACAGGGGTCGAGGCCTTCCCTACGAGCAGTACTTC. It translates to CASSPNRGRGLPYEQYF.

The chain uses TRBV5-6 and TRBJ1-6, with 7 nucleotides matching TRBD1. The CDR3 spans 16 residues. The germline CDR1 and CDR2 sequences are SGHDT and YYEEEE. V shed 3 bases and J 7 bases; nucleotides not matched to a gene: 10. In DNA form, the CDR3 reads TGTGCCAGCAGCTCCCTGACAGGGCTCGGAAATTCACCCCTCCACTTT. Translation gives CASSSLTGLGNSPLHF.

This chain joins TRBV7-8 and TRBJ1-6, with a weak D call TRBD1 (6 bases). This CDR3 has 16 amino acids. CDR1 SGHVS and CDR2 FQNEAQ come from the germline V gene. Trimming pared 5 bases from V and 7 bases from J, leaving 18 bases between. In DNA, the CDR3 is TGTGCCAGCAGCCGAGGAGGGCGCAGGGGAAATTCACCCCTCCACTTT. Encoded protein: CASSRGGRRGNSPLHF.

The chain has TRBV6-2 or TRBV6-3 and TRBJ2-7; D is ambiguous. Germline V gene lookup returns CDR1 MNHEY and CDR2 SVGEGT. This CDR3 region has 11 residues. Between the trimmed V and J ends, which lost 4 bases and 3 bases, there was a span of 4 bases. The CDR3 coding sequence is TGTGCCAGCAGTTCCCACTACGAGCAGTACTTC. It specifies CASSSHYEQYF.

V usage is TRBV5-4 and J usage is TRBJ1-2; TRBD1 matches at 7 bases. CDR3 length equals 15 residues. The germline gives CDR1 SGHNT, CDR2 YYREEE (reference sequence). The ends lost 4 bases at V and 7 bases at J; junction bases unmatched: 13. The CDR3, as DNA: TGTGCCAGCAGCAGTACGACAGGGTCTTTGAGTGGCTACACCTTC. Its protein product is CASSSTTGSLSGYTF.

The CDR3 DNA follows: TGTGCCACTGGGGACAGGGGATACGAGCAGTACTTC. Protein: CATGDRGYEQYF. This sequence joins TRBV6-5 and TRBJ2-7; 10 bases fit TRBD1. V was clipped by 10 bases and J by 4 bases; unmatched bases: 4. Germline loops: CDR1 MNHEY, CDR2 SVGAGI. The CDR3 consists of 12 residues.

The chain has TRBV7-8 and TRBJ2-1; the match to TRBD2 covers 11 bases. The CDR3 runs to 18 residues. CDR1 and CDR2 (germline): SGHVS, FQNEAQ. V was clipped by 2 bases and J by 7 bases; unmatched bases: 13. The chain's CDR3 is CASSLLARLAGGGNEQFF. Here the CDR3 DNA reads TGTGCCAGCAGCTTATTAGCGCGTCTAGCGGGGGGCGGGAATGAGCAGTTCTTC.

The V and J genes are TRBV5-4 and TRBJ2-5; 14 bases line up with TRBD2. V lost 5 bases, J lost 0 bases, and 9 bases stayed unmatched. There are 18 residues in the CDR3. Looked up from germline, CDR1 is SGHNT and CDR2 is YYREEE (reference sequence). CDR3 in DNA: TGTGCCAGCAGTTCAGGACTAGCGGGGGGCCTTAACCAAGAGACCCAGTACTTC. Its protein is CASSSGLAGGLNQETQYF.

The rearrangement joins TRBV5-1 to TRBJ2-1, with D possibly matching TRBD1 (6 bases). The CDR3 totals 17 residues. From germline, CDR1 is SGHRS and CDR2 YFSETQ. V gave up 5 bases and J gave up 4 bases, with 22 bases separating them. CDR3 DNA: TGCGCCAGCAGTTTGAGTCTGGGGGCGCTAGGATACAATGAGCAGTTCTTC. Translated: CASSLSLGALGYNEQFF. Variable domain in full (rest from reference TRBV5-1 and TRBJ2-1): KAGVTQTPRYLIKTRGQQVTLSCSPISGHRSVSWYQQTPGQGLQFLFEYFSETQRNKGNFPGRFSGRQFSNSRSEMNVSTLELGDSALYLCASSLSLGALGYNEQFFGPGTRLTVL.

The chain carries TRBV5-1 and TRBJ1-4; TRBD1 agrees at 9 bases. Per germline, CDR1 SGHRS and CDR2 YFSETQ. The CDR3 has 21 residues. V lost 5 bases and J lost 7; bases outside the gene matches: 27. The CDR3 loop reads CASRPQNYGDREGSVREKLFF. As DNA, the CDR3 is TGCGCCAGCAGACCACAAAATTATGGGGACAGGGAAGGGAGTGTCCGTGAAAAACTGTTTTTT.

This chain joins TRBV3-1 (or the pseudogene TRBV3-2) and TRBJ1-1; a possible D gene is TRBD1 (5 bases). Trimming removed 4 bases from V and 4 bases from J, with 19 bases in between. Germline CDR1 LGHDT, CDR2 YNNKEL (reference sequence). The CDR3 runs to 16 residues. Here the CDR3 reads CASSPNQRGLFTEAFF. DNA of the CDR3: TGTGCCAGCAGCCCAAACCAAAGGGGCCTCTTCACTGAAGCTTTCTTT.

This clone appeared a few times. V and J are TRBV27 and TRBJ2-7, with a tentative D call TRBD1 (6 bases). V lost 0 bases and J 6 bases, leaving 18 bases between the germline ends. This CDR3 has 16 residues. Looked up from germline, CDR1 is MNHEY and CDR2 is SMNVEV (reference sequence). The CDR3 bases are TGTGCCAGCAGTTTATCATCGGGACACCCTCCTACCGAGCAGTACTTC. Translating gives CASSLSSGHPPTEQYF.